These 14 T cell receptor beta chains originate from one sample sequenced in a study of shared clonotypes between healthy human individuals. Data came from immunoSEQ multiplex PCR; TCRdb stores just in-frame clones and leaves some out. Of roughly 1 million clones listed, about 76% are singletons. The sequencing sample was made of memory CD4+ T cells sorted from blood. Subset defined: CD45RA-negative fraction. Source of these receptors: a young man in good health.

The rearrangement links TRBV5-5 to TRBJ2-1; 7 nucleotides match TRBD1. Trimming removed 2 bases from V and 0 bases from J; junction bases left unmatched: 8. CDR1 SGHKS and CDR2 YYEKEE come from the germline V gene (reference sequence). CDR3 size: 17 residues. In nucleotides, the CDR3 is TGTGCCAGCAGCTTTGATGGGACAGACAGCTCCTACAATGAGCAGTTCTTC. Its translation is CASSFDGTDSSYNEQFF.

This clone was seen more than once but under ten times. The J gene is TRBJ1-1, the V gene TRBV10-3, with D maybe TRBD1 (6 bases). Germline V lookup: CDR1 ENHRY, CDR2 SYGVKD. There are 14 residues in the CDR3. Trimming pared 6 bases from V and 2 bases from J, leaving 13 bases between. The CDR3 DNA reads TGTGCCATCAGGGGCACAGGGATAAACACTGAAGCTTTCTTT. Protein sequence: CAIRGTGINTEAFF.

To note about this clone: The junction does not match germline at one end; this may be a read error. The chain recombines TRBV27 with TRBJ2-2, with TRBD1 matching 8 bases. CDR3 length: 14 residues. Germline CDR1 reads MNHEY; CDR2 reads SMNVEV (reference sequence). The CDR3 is CGSGQGIDTGELFF. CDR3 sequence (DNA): TGTGGCAGCGGACAGGGAATCGACACCGGGGAGCTGTTTTTT.

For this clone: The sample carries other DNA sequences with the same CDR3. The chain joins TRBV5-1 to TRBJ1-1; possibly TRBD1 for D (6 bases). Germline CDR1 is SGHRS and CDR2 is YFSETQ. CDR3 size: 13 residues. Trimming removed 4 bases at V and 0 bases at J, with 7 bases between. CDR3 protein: CASSRDMNTEAFF. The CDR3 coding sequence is TGCGCCAGCAGCAGGGACATGAACACTGAAGCTTTCTTT. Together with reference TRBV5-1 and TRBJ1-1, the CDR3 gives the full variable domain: KAGVTQTPRYLIKTRGQQVTLSCSPISGHRSVSWYQQTPGQGLQFLFEYFSETQRNKGNFPGRFSGRQFSNSRSEMNVSTLELGDSALYLCASSRDMNTEAFFGQGTRLTVV.

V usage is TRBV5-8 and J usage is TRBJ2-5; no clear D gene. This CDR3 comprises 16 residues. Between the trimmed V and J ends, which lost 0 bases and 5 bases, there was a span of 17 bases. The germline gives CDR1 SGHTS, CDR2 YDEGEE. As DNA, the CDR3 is TGTGCCAGCAGCTTGGGTCCTCAGGTCCTCAGTGAGACCCAGTACTTC. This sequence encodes CASSLGPQVLSETQYF.

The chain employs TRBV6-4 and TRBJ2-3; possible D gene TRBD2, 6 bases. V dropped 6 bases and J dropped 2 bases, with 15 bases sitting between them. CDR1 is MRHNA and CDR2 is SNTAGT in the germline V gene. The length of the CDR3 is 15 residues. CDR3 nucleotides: TGTGCCAGCAGCCAAACGGGACTCTACACAGATACGCAGTATTTT. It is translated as CASSQTGLYTDTQYF.

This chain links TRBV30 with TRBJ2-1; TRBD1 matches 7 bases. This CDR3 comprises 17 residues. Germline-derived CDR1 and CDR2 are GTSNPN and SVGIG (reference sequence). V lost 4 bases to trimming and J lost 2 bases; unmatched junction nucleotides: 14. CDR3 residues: CAWIRIGTEVPYNEQFF. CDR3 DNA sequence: TGTGCCTGGATTAGGATCGGGACAGAAGTGCCCTACAATGAGCAGTTCTTC.

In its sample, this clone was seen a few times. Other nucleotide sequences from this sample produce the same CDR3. CDR3 amino acids: CASSLGPGSYEQYF. CDR3 bases: TGTGCCAGCAGCTTAGGTCCAGGAAGCTACGAGCAGTACTTC. The genes are TRBV11-2 and TRBJ2-7; no clear D. V dropped 1 base and J dropped 3 bases, with 10 bases sitting between them. Germline V lookup: CDR1 SGHAT, CDR2 FQNNGV. The CDR3 is made up of 14 amino acids.

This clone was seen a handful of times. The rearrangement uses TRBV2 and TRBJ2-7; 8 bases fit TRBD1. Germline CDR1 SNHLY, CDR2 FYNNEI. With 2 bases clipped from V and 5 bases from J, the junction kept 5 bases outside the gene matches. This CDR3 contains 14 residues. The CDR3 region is CASSEQGAIDEQYF. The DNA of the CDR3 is TGTGCCAGCAGTGAACAGGGGGCGATAGACGAGCAGTACTTC.

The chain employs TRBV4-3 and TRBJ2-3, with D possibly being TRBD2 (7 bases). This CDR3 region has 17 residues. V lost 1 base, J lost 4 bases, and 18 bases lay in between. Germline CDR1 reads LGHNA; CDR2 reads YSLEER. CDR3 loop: CASSQGWGGLFADTQYF. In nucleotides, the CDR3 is TGCGCCAGCAGCCAAGGGTGGGGGGGCCTGTTCGCAGATACGCAGTATTTT.

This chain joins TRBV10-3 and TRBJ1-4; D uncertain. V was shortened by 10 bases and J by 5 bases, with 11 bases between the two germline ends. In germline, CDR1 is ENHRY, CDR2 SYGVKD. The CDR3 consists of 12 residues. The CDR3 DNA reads TGTGCCACCTCAGTATACAATGAAAAACTGTTTTTT. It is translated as CATSVYNEKLFF.

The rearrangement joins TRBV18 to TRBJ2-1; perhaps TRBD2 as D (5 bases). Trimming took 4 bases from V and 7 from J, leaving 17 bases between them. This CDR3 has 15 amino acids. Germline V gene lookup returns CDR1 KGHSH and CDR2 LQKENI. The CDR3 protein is CASSRNQADGNEQFF. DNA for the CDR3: TGTGCCAGCTCACGAAACCAAGCGGATGGGAATGAGCAGTTCTTC.

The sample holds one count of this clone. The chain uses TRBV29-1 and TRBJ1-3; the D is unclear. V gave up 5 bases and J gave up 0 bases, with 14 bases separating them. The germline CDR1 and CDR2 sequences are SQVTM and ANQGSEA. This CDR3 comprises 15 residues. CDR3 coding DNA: TGCAGCGTTTCTTCTGGGTTGGACTCTGGAAACACCATATATTTT. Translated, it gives CSVSSGLDSGNTIYF.

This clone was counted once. The CDR3 coding sequence is TGTGCCAGCAGCCTCGGGCCAGCTGCAGATACGCAGTATTTT. This encodes CASSLGPAADTQYF. V gene TRBV11-2 combines with J gene TRBJ2-3; no clear D. The CDR3 covers 14 residues. The V gene's germline CDR1 is SGHAT and CDR2 FQNNGV. Between the trimmed V and J ends, which lost 5 bases and 4 bases, there was a span of 13 bases.